The clone carrying this TCR beta chain was found a few times. Its antigen remains unidentified. This record belongs to a study of cytomegalovirus exposure and HLA in healthy donors. Findings and limits, study-wide: The CMV antigen specificity of a few CMV-associated chains was confirmed through in vitro analysis. Investigators reported fewer than 200 TCR beta chains as tied to cytomegalovirus. A classifier reportedly called cytomegalovirus status with high sensitivity and specificity.

Profiling relied on immunoSEQ multiplex PCR, and the TCRdb table lists in-frame clones only, not all of them. The table records tens of thousands of clones, almost 85% of them present only once. This CDR3 has 15 amino acids. J gave up 5 bases and V 6 bases, and 9 bases lay outside the gene matches. From germline, CDR1 is ENHRY and CDR2 SYGVKD. Sequencing used PBMCs. This clonotype was sampled from a woman in her late teens or twenties in good health and CMV-seropositive. This chain joins TRBV10-3 and TRBJ2-5; 10 nucleotides align to TRBD2. As DNA, the CDR3 is TGTGCCATCAGCGCTACTAGCGGGGCCCGGGAGACCCAGTACTTC. Translation: CAISATSGARETQYF.